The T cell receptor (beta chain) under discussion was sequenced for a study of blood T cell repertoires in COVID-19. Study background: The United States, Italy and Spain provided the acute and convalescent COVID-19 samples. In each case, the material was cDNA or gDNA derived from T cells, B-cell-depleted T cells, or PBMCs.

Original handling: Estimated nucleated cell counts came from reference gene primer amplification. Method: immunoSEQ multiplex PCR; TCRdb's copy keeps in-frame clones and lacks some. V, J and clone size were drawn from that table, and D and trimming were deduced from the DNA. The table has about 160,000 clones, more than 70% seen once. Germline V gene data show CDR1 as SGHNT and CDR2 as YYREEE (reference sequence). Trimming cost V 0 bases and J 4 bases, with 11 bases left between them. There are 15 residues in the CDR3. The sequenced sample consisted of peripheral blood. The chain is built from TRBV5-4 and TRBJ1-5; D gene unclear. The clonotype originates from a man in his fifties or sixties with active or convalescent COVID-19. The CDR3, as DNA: TGTGCCAGCAGCTTGGGGACGGAGGTTAATCAGCCCCAGCATTTT. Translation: CASSLGTEVNQPQHF.